These 22 T cell receptor beta chains originate from one sample sequenced in a study of blood T cell repertoires in COVID-19. Some clones are missing from TCRdb's copy, which holds only in-frame ones; the method was immunoSEQ multiplex PCR. The table lists some 180,000 clones, more than 80% of them singletons, with roughly 6.2% in the top ten. Sequencing was performed on PBMCs or T cells enriched from blood (not recorded which). The receptors were sampled from a man aged 35 to 55 who had recovered from COVID-19.

V gene TRBV12-3 or TRBV12-4 combines with J gene TRBJ2-5; D is unclear. Trimming removed 4 bases at V and 1 base at J, with 4 bases between. The CDR3 covers 12 residues. CDR3 nucleotide sequence: TGTGCCAGCAGTTACATCCAAGAGACCCAGTACTTC. Its translation: CASSYIQETQYF.

The J gene is TRBJ1-1, the V gene TRBV25-1; TRBD1 agrees at 10 bases. CDR3 length: 13 residues. With 6 bases clipped from V and 6 bases from J, the junction kept 4 bases outside the gene matches. Germline CDR1 MGHDK, CDR2 SYGVNS. CDR3 amino acids: CASRGQGWAEAFF. The CDR3 coding sequence is TGTGCCAGCAGGGGACAGGGGTGGGCTGAAGCTTTCTTT. Drawing the rest from reference TRBV25-1 and TRBJ1-1, the complete variable domain is EADIYQTPRYLVIGTGKKITLECSQTMGHDKMYWYQQDPGMELHLIHYSYGVNSTEKGDLSSESTVSRIRTEHFPLTLESARPSHTSQYLCASRGQGWAEAFFGQGTRLTVV.

CDR3 region: CASSLGQGQSYTF. In nucleotides, the CDR3 is TGCGCCAGCAGCTTGGGACAGGGGCAAAGCTACACCTTC. V and J are TRBV5-1 and TRBJ1-2; 8 bases fit TRBD1. Germline CDR1 and CDR2: SGHRS and YFSETQ. Germline trimming cut 0 bases from V and 9 bases from J; bases unmatched to any gene: 4. The CDR3 loop spans 13 amino acids.

This clone has just a few counts. The chain has TRBV28 and TRBJ1-2; tentatively, D is TRBD1 (5 bases). Looked up from germline, CDR1 is MDHEN and CDR2 is SYDVKM. The CDR3 length is 14 residues. With 3 bases removed from V and 4 bases from J, the gap between germline ends came to 12 bases. CDR3 region: CASSFPPGIYGYTF. CDR3 sequence (DNA): TGTGCCAGCAGTTTTCCGCCAGGGATCTATGGCTACACCTTC.

This chain links TRBV29-1 with TRBJ2-7, with TRBD1 matching over 8 bases. V shed 8 bases and J 6 bases; nucleotides not matched to a gene: 9. The length of the CDR3 is 12 residues. In germline, CDR1 is SQVTM, CDR2 ANQGSEA. The CDR3 loop reads CSFRTGSGEQYF. The CDR3 DNA reads as TGCAGCTTCCGGACAGGGAGCGGCGAGCAGTACTTC.

The rearrangement joins TRBV4-1 to TRBJ2-7, with D perhaps TRBD1 (5 bases). Germline-derived CDR1 and CDR2 are MGHRA and YSYEKL. The V and J ends lost 0 bases and 0 bases respectively, with 21 bases between them. The CDR3 extends over 19 amino acids. CDR3 sequence (DNA): TGCGCCAGCAGCCAAGATAAATTAGCAGGGTATTATAGCTCCTACGAGCAGTACTTC. It codes for CASSQDKLAGYYSSYEQYF.

V usage is TRBV9 and J usage is TRBJ2-5; 8 nucleotides agree with TRBD2. This CDR3 region has 17 residues. Germline lookup yields CDR1 SGDLS and CDR2 YYNGEE. Trimming cost V 0 bases and J 2 bases; bases outside gene matches: 9. The CDR3 region is CASSVDPGGLTQETQYF. CDR3 in DNA: TGTGCCAGCAGCGTAGATCCGGGAGGGCTTACACAAGAGACCCAGTACTTC.

The chain is built from TRBV2 and TRBJ2-1; 11 nucleotides agree with TRBD2. J was trimmed by 1 base and V by 8 bases; bases with no gene match: 10. Germline assignment: CDR1 SNHLY and CDR2 FYNNEI. The CDR3 has 17 amino acids. The CDR3 region is CASVDSGGGISYNEQFF. Written as DNA, the CDR3 is TGTGCCAGCGTTGATAGCGGGGGGGGTATTTCCTACAATGAGCAGTTCTTC.

This clone came up a few times. The V call is TRBV5-3, the J call TRBJ2-7; unclear D gene. TRBV5-3 is designated an ORF whose function remains uncertain. Trimming took off 1 base at V and 2 bases at J, with 13 bases between the two ends. The CDR3 covers 15 residues. This CDR3 is CARSLKSGPPYEQYF. For the CDR3, the DNA is TGTGCCAGAAGCTTGAAATCGGGTCCTCCCTACGAGCAGTACTTC.

The chain is built from TRBV19 and TRBJ1-1, with 10 bases that match TRBD1. J was trimmed by 5 bases and V by 6 bases; bases with no gene match: 12. CDR3 length: 16 amino acids. The germline V gene encodes CDR1 LNHDA and CDR2 SQIVND (reference sequence). The CDR3 nucleotides are TGTGCCAGTAGCGCCACAGACAGGGGGCGAAGAACTGAAGCTTTCTTT. It specifies CASSATDRGRRTEAFF.

The chain joins TRBV7-2 to TRBJ2-1; no reliable D call. Trimming took 0 bases from V and 9 from J, leaving 12 bases between them. The CDR3 has 14 amino acids. Per germline, CDR1 SGHTA and CDR2 FQGNSA. CDR3 sequence (DNA): TGTGCCAGCAGCTTAGCTAGCAGCGAAGGTGAGCAGTTCTTC. It is translated as CASSLASSEGEQFF.

Worth noting for this clone: Other DNA sequences in this sample translate to the same CDR3. This chain links TRBV27 with TRBJ1-5; D is uncertain. Trimming shortened V by 3 bases and J by 7 bases, and 7 bases separated the two germline ends. The CDR3 has 12 amino acids. Germline lookup yields CDR1 MNHEY and CDR2 SMNVEV (reference sequence). CDR3 bases: TGTGCCAGCAGTTTGAGAGGGCAGCCCCAGCATTTT. This encodes CASSLRGQPQHF.

The gene calls are TRBV5-1 and TRBJ1-2; tentative D call: TRBD1 (6 bases). The CDR3 sequence is 12 residues long. Trimming left V 3 bases short and J 4 bases short, with 7 bases between. CDR1 SGHRS and CDR2 YFSETQ come from the germline V gene. CDR3: CASSSDSYGYTF. CDR3 bases: TGCGCCAGCAGCTCGGACAGCTATGGCTACACCTTC.

The V gene is TRBV19, the J gene TRBJ1-2, with D possibly matching TRBD1 (6 bases). V was clipped by 2 bases and J by 8 bases, with 12 bases between them. The length of the CDR3 is 13 residues. CDR1 is LNHDA and CDR2 is SQIVND in the germline V gene (reference sequence). CDR3 sequence (DNA): TGTGCCAGTAGTATACCCGGAGGACAGGGCTACACCTTC. Translation: CASSIPGGQGYTF.

V and J are TRBV6-5 and TRBJ2-5, with D perhaps TRBD2 (5 bases). Germline values: CDR1 MNHEY, CDR2 SVGAGI. The V end was cut by 2 bases, the J end by 4 bases, with 11 bases between. The length of the CDR3 is 14 residues. The DNA of the CDR3 is TGTGCCAGCAGTTACAAGCCTCGGGGAGAGACCCAGTACTTC. Translated: CASSYKPRGETQYF.

This clone occurred once. The chain carries TRBV24-1 and TRBJ1-2; TRBD1 agrees at 9 bases. CDR3 length equals 15 residues. V dropped 3 bases and J dropped 8; count of bases not matched to a gene: 9. CDR1 and CDR2 from the germline V gene are KGHDR and SFDVKD. The chain's CDR3 is CATSDSRDRDWGYTF. CDR3 bases: TGTGCCACCAGTGATAGCCGGGACAGGGACTGGGGCTACACCTTC.

V gene TRBV7-8 combines with J gene TRBJ1-1; a possible D gene is TRBD1 (6 bases). Trimming shortened V by 5 bases and J by 6 bases, and 16 bases separated the two germline ends. Germline V gives CDR1 SGHVS, CDR2 FQNEAQ. The CDR3 contains 14 residues. The CDR3 reads CASSPNTGGSEAFF. DNA for the CDR3: TGTGCCAGCAGCCCTAATACGGGGGGCTCTGAAGCTTTCTTT.

This clone came up once. The genes are TRBV18 and TRBJ2-7, with 8 bases matching TRBD1. The trim removed 3 bases at V and 5 bases at J, leaving 3 bases unmatched. There are 13 residues in the CDR3. Germline V CDR1 and CDR2: KGHSH, LQKENI. The CDR3 DNA is TGTGCCAGCTCACCGGACAGGGTCAACGAGCAGTACTTC. It codes for CASSPDRVNEQYF. The entire variable domain, with the rest obtained from reference TRBV18 and TRBJ2-7, is as follows: NAGVMQNPRHLVRRRGQEARLRCSPMKGHSHVYWYRQLPEEGLKFMVYLQKENIIDESGMPKERFSAEFPKEGPSILRIQQVVRGDSAAYFCASSPDRVNEQYFGPGTRLTVT.

This clone was seen only once. V and J are TRBV3-1 (or the pseudogene TRBV3-2) and TRBJ1-1, with 9 bases matching TRBD1. V lost 3 bases to trimming and J lost 10 bases; unmatched junction nucleotides: 6. Germline V gives CDR1 LGHDT, CDR2 YNNKEL (reference sequence). There are 13 residues in the CDR3. The CDR3 region is CASSHDGQGRAFF. DNA for the CDR3: TGTGCCAGCAGCCATGATGGACAGGGGAGAGCTTTCTTT.

The chain links TRBV27 to TRBJ1-4; 7 nucleotides line up with TRBD1. The CDR3 is made up of 15 amino acids. Germline V gene lookup returns CDR1 MNHEY and CDR2 SMNVEV (reference sequence). The junction had 3 bases not matched to a gene; V was cut back by 0 bases and J by 5 bases. The CDR3 sequence: CASSLSQGRNEKLFF. The DNA of the CDR3 is TGTGCCAGCAGTTTATCACAGGGGAGGAATGAAAAACTGTTTTTT.

The CDR3 reads CAKVRATPGQPQHF. CDR3 DNA sequence: TGCGCCAAGGTCAGGGCCACCCCCGGGCAGCCCCAGCATTTT. This sequence joins TRBV10-1 and TRBJ1-5; TRBD1 might be the D (5 bases). The CDR3 contains 14 residues. The germline CDR1 and CDR2 sequences are WNHNN and SYGVQD (reference sequence). V was cut by 10 bases and J by 7 bases, with 20 bases left in between.

This clone has just one count. V and J are TRBV30 and TRBJ2-1; D ambiguous. Germline V lookup: CDR1 GTSNPN, CDR2 SVGIG (reference sequence). CDR3 length equals 13 residues. V was pared by 0 bases and J by 5 bases, with 8 bases between. This chain's CDR3 is CAWSVLMDNEQFF. The CDR3, as DNA: TGTGCCTGGAGTGTACTGATGGACAATGAGCAGTTCTTC.